This is a list of T cell receptor beta chains from one sample in a study of blood T cells in healthy people across ages. Using its own MiXCR run on the 5' RACE reads, TCRdb lists one record per CDR3 protein. The sample has about 620,000 distinct CDR3 sequences, under 25% seen once. Sequenced material: blood. The receptors here all came from a man aged 70-80 years in good health. Each CDR3 is given with its conserved first and last residue. A D gene is named only where the DNA matches it firmly. Clone size is given for some rows only: seen once, a few or many times, or a class if the clone is expanded.

>15|few|TRBD2|TRBJ2-7|TRBV6-5
TGTGCCAGCAGCCCACTCGGTAGCGGGGTCTACGAGCAGTACTTC
CASSPLGSGVYEQYF
>12|NA|TRBD1|TRBJ2-3|TRBV20-1
TGCAGTCCGGGACAGCACACAGATACGCAGTATTTT
CSPGQHTDTQYF
>16|few|NA|TRBJ2-3|TRBV21-1
TGTGCCAGCAGCCAGGGGGCGGGTGCTAGCACAGATACGCAGTATTTT
CASSQGAGASTDTQYF
>13|NA|NA|TRBJ2-1|TRBV20-1
TGCAGTGGACGAGGGCAGGGAGGCAATGAGCAGTTCTTC
CSGRGQGGNEQFF
>10|few|NA|TRBJ2-1|TRBV12-3/TRBV12-4
TGTGCCAGCAGTTTCGCTGAGCAGTTCTTC
CASSFAEQFF
>12|NA|NA|TRBJ2-7|TRBV30
TGTGCCTGGAATCTGGGGCCTTACGAGCAGTACTTC
CAWNLGPYEQYF
>17|few|NA|TRBJ1-4|TRBV4-3
TGCGCCAGCAGCCAAGGAACGGGTGGGGCTAAGAGGGAAAAACTGTTTTTT
CASSQGTGGAKREKLFF
>14|many|TRBD1|TRBJ1-4|TRBV20-1
TGCAGTGCTAGGCGGACAGGGAATAATGAAAAACTGTTTTTT
CSARRTGNNEKLFF
>17|few|NA|TRBJ2-3|TRBV5-1
TGCGCCAGCAGCGGGGGTTTAACCCCGACACTCACAGATACGCAGTATTTT
CASSGGLTPTLTDTQYF
>14|many|TRBD1|TRBJ1-4|TRBV2
TGTGCCAGCAAAGCCGGGACAGAGAATGAAAAACTGTTTTTT
CASKAGTENEKLFF
>14|few|NA|TRBJ2-1|TRBV28
TGTGCCAGCAGTTTGTCAGGGTGGTTCAATGAGCAGTTCTTC
CASSLSGWFNEQFF
>16|NA|TRBD2|TRBJ2-2|TRBV28
TGTGCCAGCAGTTTCCCTCTAGCGGGAGATGCCGGGGAGCTGTTTTTT
CASSFPLAGDAGELFF
>19|NA|TRBD2|TRBJ2-1|TRBV3-1
TGTGCCAGCAGCCAAGTAAAAGGAATTTGGACTAGCTTATACAATGAGCAGTTCTTC
CASSQVKGIWTSLYNEQFF
>15|NA|TRBD1|TRBJ2-5|TRBV25-1
TGTGCCAGCAGTGATTCCGGGACAGGGAAAGAGACCCAGTACTTC
CASSDSGTGKETQYF
>15|few|NA|TRBJ2-5|TRBV3-1
TGTGCCAGCAGCCAAGGTCCTAGGGGGCAAGAGACCCAGTACTTC
CASSQGPRGQETQYF
>15|few|TRBD2|TRBJ2-2|TRBV19
TGTGCCAGTAGTAGCGGGAGGGTTCGAACCGGGGAGCTGTTTTTT
CASSSGRVRTGELFF
>13|few|NA|TRBJ1-5|TRBV20-1
TGCAGTGCTAGGCAGGGACCCGATCAGCCCCAGCATTTT
CSARQGPDQPQHF
>14|NA|TRBD1|TRBJ1-4|TRBV7-2
TGTGCCAGCGGACGGACAGGGGTTAATGAAAAACTGTTTTTT
CASGRTGVNEKLFF
>14|NA|NA|TRBJ2-5|TRBV10-3
TGTGCCATCGCCGCGGGGCGGACTCAAGAGACCCAGTACTTC
CAIAAGRTQETQYF
>12|NA|NA|TRBJ1-1|TRBV28
TGTGCCAGCACCTTTCGGAACACTGAAGCTTTCTTT
CASTFRNTEAFF
>15|NA|NA|TRBJ1-1|TRBV19
TGTGCCAGTACTAGGAGCAGGGGAATGAACACTGAAGCTTTCTTT
CASTRSRGMNTEAFF
>14|many|NA|TRBJ2-1|TRBV12-3/TRBV12-4
TGTGCCAGCAGTGCCCCGCTGCGTCCCAATGAGCAGTTCTTC
CASSAPLRPNEQFF
>14|NA|NA|TRBJ1-1|TRBV6-1
TGTGCCAGCAGTGAAGCCGCGGGGGGAGGGAAGGCTTTCTTT
CASSEAAGGGKAFF
>15|NA|TRBD1|TRBJ2-1|TRBV7-9
TGTGCCAGCAGCCTACCAGACAGGGGGATCGATGAGCAGTTCTTC
CASSLPDRGIDEQFF
>15|few|TRBD1|TRBJ1-6|TRBV12-3/TRBV12-4
TGTGCCAGCAGTCCGCCGGGACAGGGGAATTCACCCCTCCACTTT
CASSPPGQGNSPLHF
>15|NA|NA|TRBJ2-5|TRBV13
TGTGCCAGCAGCCCCATAGGATTTTTACCGGAGACCCAGTACTTC
CASSPIGFLPETQYF
>18|NA|NA|TRBJ2-2|TRBV21-1
TGTGCCAGCAGCACCTACCCTTTGCCCCGCGAAAGAACCGGGGAGCTGTTTTTT
CASSTYPLPRERTGELFF
>14|few|TRBD1|TRBJ2-5|TRBV5-5
TGTGCCAGCAGCTTCAATACCGGGACAGGGAGACTGTACTTC
CASSFNTGTGRLYF
>14|few|TRBD2|TRBJ2-1|TRBV3-1
TGTGCCAGCAGATCGGCTAGCGGGAGTCGGGAGCAGTTCTTC
CASRSASGSREQFF
>12|few|NA|TRBJ2-7|TRBV3-1
TGTGCCAGCAGCCGCACTGCGGGCGAGCAGTACTTC
CASSRTAGEQYF
>15|few|TRBD1|TRBJ2-2|TRBV11-3
TGTGCCAGCCGTCCGGGACAGGGTAACACCGGGGAGCTGTTTTTT
CASRPGQGNTGELFF
>13|few|NA|TRBJ1-2|TRBV7-9
TGTGCCAGCAGCCTGCCCCAGCCGGGGGGCTACACCTTC
CASSLPQPGGYTF
>15|few|NA|TRBJ1-4|TRBV5-8
TGTGCCAGCAGCTTGCGACAGACAGCGGGTGAAAAACTGTTTTTT
CASSLRQTAGEKLFF
>10|NA|NA|TRBJ2-1|TRBV20-1
TGCAGTGCAAAAGGTCATGAGCAGTTCTTC
CSAKGHEQFF
>15|NA|NA|TRBJ1-4|TRBV15
TGTGCCACCAGCAAAGGAGGGGTAGGGGTTGAAAAACTGTTTTTT
CATSKGGVGVEKLFF
>12|NA|NA|TRBJ2-7|TRBV20-1
TGCAGTGCTACAGGGAACTCCTACGAGCAGTACTTC
CSATGNSYEQYF
>11|NA|NA|TRBJ2-2|TRBV12-3/TRBV12-4
TGTGCCAGCAGCACCACCGGGGAGCTGTTTTTT
CASSTTGELFF
>15|few|TRBD1|TRBJ1-1|TRBV12-3/TRBV12-4
TGTGCCAGCAGGGAAGGGGACAGGGACAACACTGAAGCTTTCTTT
CASREGDRDNTEAFF
>12|few|TRBD1|TRBJ2-7|TRBV12-3/TRBV12-4
TGTGCCAGCAGCTTACGACAGGGAAGGCAGTACTTC
CASSLRQGRQYF
>14|NA|NA|TRBJ1-3|TRBV6-5
TGTGCCAGCAGCGACGGGGCAATTGGAAACACCATATATTTT
CASSDGAIGNTIYF
>13|NA|NA|TRBJ2-3|TRBV6-2/TRBV6-3
TGTGCCAGCAGTTACTCGAGCGTCGATACGCAGTATTTT
CASSYSSVDTQYF
>19|few|TRBD2|TRBJ2-1|TRBV7-8
TGTGCCAGCAGCCCCAGGACTAGCGGGATCTGGAGCTCCTACAATGAGCAGTTCTTC
CASSPRTSGIWSSYNEQFF
>10|many|NA|TRBJ2-1|TRBV20-1
TGCAGTGCTATGGCCTATGAGCAGTTCTTC
CSAMAYEQFF
>16|many|NA|TRBJ2-1|TRBV24-1
TGTGCCACCAGTGATCCCGGCGACGGACAGCACAATGAGCAGTTCTTC
CATSDPGDGQHNEQFF
>13|few|NA|TRBJ1-1|TRBV20-1
TGCAGTGCTACCCGACAGGAGAACACTGAAGCTTTCTTT
CSATRQENTEAFF